Detailed here is one T cell receptor beta chain. In the authors' workflow: Counts of nucleated cells, estimated from reference gene primer amplification, were obtained. Profiled with immunoSEQ multiplex PCR; TCRdb holds only in-frame clones, not every one. V, J and clone size are taken as reported in that table, and D and trimming were inferred from the DNA itself. The profile shows 350,000 to 550,000 clones, about 89% of them singletons. The CDR3 runs 17 residues. This sample was included in a study of blood T cell repertoires in COVID-19. Across the study: The United States, Italy and Spain supplied acute and convalescent COVID-19 samples. PBMCs, B-cell-depleted T cells, or T cells were the source of the cDNA or gDNA that made up the material.

The sample was peripheral blood. This chain connects TRBV21-1 to TRBJ1-6; TRBD1, as called in the table, went unchecked against the DNA. TRBV21-1 is a documented pseudogene. This clonotype was sampled from a woman aged 25 to 39 with acute or convalescent COVID-19. The CDR3 spells CASSKGWTGDENSPLHF. CDR3 bases: TGTGCCAGCAGCAAGGGGTGGACAGGGGATGAAAATTCACCCCTCCACTTT.